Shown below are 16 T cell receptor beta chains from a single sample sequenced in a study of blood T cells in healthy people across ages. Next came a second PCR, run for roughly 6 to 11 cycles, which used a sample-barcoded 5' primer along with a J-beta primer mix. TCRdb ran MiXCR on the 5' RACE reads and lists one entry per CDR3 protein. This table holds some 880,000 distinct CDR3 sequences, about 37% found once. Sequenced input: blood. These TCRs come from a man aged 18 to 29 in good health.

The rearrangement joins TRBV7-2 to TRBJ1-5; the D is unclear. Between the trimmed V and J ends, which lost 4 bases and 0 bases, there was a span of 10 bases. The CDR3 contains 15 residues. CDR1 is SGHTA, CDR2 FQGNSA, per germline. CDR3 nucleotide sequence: TGTGCCAGCAGCTCAGACGGGAATAGCAATCAGCCCCAGCATTTT. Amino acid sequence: CASSSDGNSNQPQHF.

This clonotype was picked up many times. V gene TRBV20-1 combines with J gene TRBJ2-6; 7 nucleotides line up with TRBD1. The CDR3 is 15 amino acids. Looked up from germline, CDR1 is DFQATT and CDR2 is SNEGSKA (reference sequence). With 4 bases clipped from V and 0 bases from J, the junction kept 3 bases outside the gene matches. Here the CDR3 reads CSAIQGHSGANVLTF. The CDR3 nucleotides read TGCAGTGCTATACAGGGGCACTCTGGGGCCAACGTCCTGACTTTC.

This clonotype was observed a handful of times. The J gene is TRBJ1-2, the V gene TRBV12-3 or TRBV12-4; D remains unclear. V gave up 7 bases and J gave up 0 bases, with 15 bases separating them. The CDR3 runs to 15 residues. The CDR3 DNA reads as TGTGCCAGCACCCAGGCAGGTCTTCCTAACTATGGCTACACCTTC. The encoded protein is CASTQAGLPNYGYTF.

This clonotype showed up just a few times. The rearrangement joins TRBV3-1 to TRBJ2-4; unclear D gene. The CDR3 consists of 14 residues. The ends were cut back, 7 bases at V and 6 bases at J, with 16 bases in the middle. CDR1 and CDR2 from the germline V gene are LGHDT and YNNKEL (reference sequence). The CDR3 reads CASNGNGDGNIQYF. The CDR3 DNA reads TGTGCCAGCAATGGGAACGGAGATGGAAACATTCAGTACTTC.

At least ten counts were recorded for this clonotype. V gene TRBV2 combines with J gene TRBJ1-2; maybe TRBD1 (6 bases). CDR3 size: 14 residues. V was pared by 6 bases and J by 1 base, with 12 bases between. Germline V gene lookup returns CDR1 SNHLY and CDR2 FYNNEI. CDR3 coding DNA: TGTGCCAGCAGACAGGGACACCGTAACTATGGCTACACCTTC. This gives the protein CASRQGHRNYGYTF.

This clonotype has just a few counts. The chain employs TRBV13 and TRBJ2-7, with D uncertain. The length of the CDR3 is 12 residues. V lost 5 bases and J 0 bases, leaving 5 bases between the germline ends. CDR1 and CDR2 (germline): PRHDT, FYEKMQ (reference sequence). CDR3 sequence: CASSTASYEQYF. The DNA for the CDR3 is TGTGCCAGCAGCACAGCCTCCTACGAGCAGTACTTC.

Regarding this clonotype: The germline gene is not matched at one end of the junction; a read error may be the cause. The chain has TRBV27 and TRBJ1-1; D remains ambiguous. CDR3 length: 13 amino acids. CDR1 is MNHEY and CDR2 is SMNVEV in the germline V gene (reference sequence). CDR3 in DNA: TGCGCCAGCAGCTTCCGCACCAACACTGAAGCTTTCTTT. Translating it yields CASSFRTNTEAFF.

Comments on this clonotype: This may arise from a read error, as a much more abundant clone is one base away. This chain's CDR3 is CASSLALREYNEQYF. CDR3 in DNA: TGTGCCAGCAGCTTAGCGCTGAGAGAATACAATGAGCAGTACTTC. The V gene is TRBV7-6, the J gene TRBJ2-1; D is unresolved. With the DNA end fitting TRBJ2-7 better, the J assignment may be wrong. This CDR3 comprises 15 residues. Per the germline V gene, CDR1 is SGHVS and CDR2 is FNYEAQ.

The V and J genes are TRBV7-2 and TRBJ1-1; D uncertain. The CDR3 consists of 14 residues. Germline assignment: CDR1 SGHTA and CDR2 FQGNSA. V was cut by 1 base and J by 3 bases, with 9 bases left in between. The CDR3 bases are TGTGCCAGCAGCTTAGAGGTTTGGGACACTGAAGCTTTCTTT. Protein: CASSLEVWDTEAFF.

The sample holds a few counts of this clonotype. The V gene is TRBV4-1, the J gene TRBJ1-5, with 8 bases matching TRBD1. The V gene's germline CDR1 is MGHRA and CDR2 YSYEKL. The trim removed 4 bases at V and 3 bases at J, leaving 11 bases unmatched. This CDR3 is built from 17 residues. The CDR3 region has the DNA TGCGCCAGCAGCCGCACTATCCTCAGGGGGCCCAATCAGCCCCAGCATTTT. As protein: CASSRTILRGPNQPQHF.

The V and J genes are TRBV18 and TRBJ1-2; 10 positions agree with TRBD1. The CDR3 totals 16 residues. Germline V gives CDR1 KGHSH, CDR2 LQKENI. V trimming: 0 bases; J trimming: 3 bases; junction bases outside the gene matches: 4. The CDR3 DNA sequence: TGTGCCAGCTCACCACCGGGGACAGGGGCTTACTATGGCTACACCTTC. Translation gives CASSPPGTGAYYGYTF. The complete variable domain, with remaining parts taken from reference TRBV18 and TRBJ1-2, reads NAGVMQNPRHLVRRRGQEARLRCSPMKGHSHVYWYRQLPEEGLKFMVYLQKENIIDESGMPKERFSAEFPKEGPSILRIQQVVRGDSAAYFCASSPPGTGAYYGYTFGSGTRLTVV.

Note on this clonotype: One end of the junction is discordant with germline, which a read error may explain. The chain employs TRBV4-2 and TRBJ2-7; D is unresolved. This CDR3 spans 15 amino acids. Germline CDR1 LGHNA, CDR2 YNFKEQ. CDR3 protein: CAGSQVSECSYEQYF. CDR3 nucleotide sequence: TGTGCCGGCAGCCAAGTATCGGAGTGCTCCTACGAGCAGTACTTC.

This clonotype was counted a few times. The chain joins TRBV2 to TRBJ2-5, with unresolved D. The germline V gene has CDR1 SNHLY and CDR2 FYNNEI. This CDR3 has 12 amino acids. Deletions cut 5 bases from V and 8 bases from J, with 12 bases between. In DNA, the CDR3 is TGTGCCAGCAGTCTGACCAGAGGCACCCAGTACTTC. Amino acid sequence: CASSLTRGTQYF.

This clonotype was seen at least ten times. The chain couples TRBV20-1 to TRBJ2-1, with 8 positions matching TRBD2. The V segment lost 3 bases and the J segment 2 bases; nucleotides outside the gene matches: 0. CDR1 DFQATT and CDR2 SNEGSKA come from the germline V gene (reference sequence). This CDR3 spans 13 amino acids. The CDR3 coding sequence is TGCAGTGCTAGCGGGGGGGCCTACAATGAGCAGTTCTTC. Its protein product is CSASGGAYNEQFF.

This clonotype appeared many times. CDR3 coding DNA: TGCGCCAGCACAATAGCGGGGAGAGAAGATACGCAGTATTTT. Its translation: CASTIAGREDTQYF. The V gene is TRBV5-1, the J gene TRBJ2-3, with 8 nucleotides matching TRBD2. Per the germline V gene, CDR1 is SGHRS and CDR2 is YFSETQ. This CDR3 region has 14 residues. Unmatched junction bases numbered 8, after V lost 6 bases and J lost 5 bases.

CDR3 nucleotides: TGTGCCAGCAGCTTTAGTGGGGGGGAGTACGAGCAGTACTTC. It specifies CASSFSGGEYEQYF. The chain is built from TRBV7-9 and TRBJ2-7; 7 nucleotides match TRBD2. V gave up 3 bases and J gave up 4 bases; unmatched junction bases: 6. The CDR3 consists of 14 residues. Germline V CDR1 and CDR2: SEHNR, FQNEAQ (reference sequence).